This T cell receptor (beta chain) was observed in a study of T cell responses to AZD1222 COVID-19 vaccine. Generated by immunoSEQ multiplex PCR, the TCRdb table keeps only in-frame clones and is missing some. This table has 85,000 to 100,000 clones, about 92% appearing once. The sample holds one count of this clone. Its antigen is undetermined. Study findings and constraints: The repertoires were collected only after the peak T cell response. Possibly, clonal diversity was underestimated; donors were largely white British and included more females.

Trimming left V 1 base short and J 3 bases short, with 9 bases between. Looked up from germline, CDR1 is SGHTA and CDR2 is FQGNSA. CDR3 length: 14 residues. The gene calls are TRBV7-2 and TRBJ1-2; D remains unclear. This material consisted of peripheral blood, taken on day 0 of AZD1222 vaccination. The sequence was collected from an adult in good health. The CDR3 loop is CASSLVRVHYGYTF. Written as DNA, the CDR3 is TGTGCCAGCAGCTTAGTTCGGGTCCACTATGGCTACACCTTC.